This T cell receptor (beta chain) was recorded in a study of hypomethylating agent response in myelodysplastic syndrome. About the research overall: The most frequent mutation was TET2, in about 45% of the 11 patients. Of these patients, roughly six responded (complete response or hematologic improvement) and a few did not. Study-wide findings and caveats: Healthy controls were not age-matched to MDS patients, possibly affecting comparisons.

As for this clone: Its antigen is undetermined.

Under the authors' procedure: VDJdb flagged roughly 1.6% of approximately 150,000 unique clonotypes as previously reported viral-epitope-specific. Some clones are missing from TCRdb's copy, which holds only in-frame ones; the method was immunoSEQ multiplex PCR. That table gives V, J and clone size, and the DNA gave D and trimming. The data contain fewer than 7,500 clones, about 80% of them singletons. The CDR3 runs 14 residues. V was shortened by 4 bases and J by 5 bases, with 13 bases between the two germline ends. Per the germline V gene, CDR1 is SEHNR and CDR2 is FQNEAQ (reference sequence). The origin of this receptor is a human donor with myelodysplastic syndrome. The sequencing here drew on bone marrow, taken before or after starting hypomethylating agent treatment for myelodysplastic syndrome (not recorded which). This sequence joins TRBV7-9 and TRBJ2-3, with a weak D call TRBD1 (5 bases). CDR3 loop: CASSSPGWVDTQYF. The CDR3, as DNA: TGTGCCAGCAGCTCCCCAGGGTGGGTAGATACGCAGTATTTT.